This entry describes one TCR beta chain. This entry is derived from a study of T cell changes during pregnancy in multiple sclerosis. The method was immunoSEQ multiplex PCR; TCRdb's version includes in-frame clones alone and lacks a portion of them. The sample records about 40,000 clones, around 89% being singletons. V shed 11 bases, J shed 4 bases, and the junction held 10 bases outside the gene matches. The CDR3 covers 14 residues. The germline CDR1 and CDR2 sequences are MNHEY and SVGAGI. The receptor comes from a female donor with multiple sclerosis, enrolled in a pregnancy study. The sequencing here drew on CD4+ T cells from peripheral blood mononuclear cells, taken in the first trimester of pregnancy. V usage is TRBV6-5 and J usage is TRBJ1-4, with TRBD1 identical over 7 bases. CDR3 protein: CACKQGQFNEKLFF. Here the CDR3 DNA reads TGTGCCTGTAAACAGGGACAGTTTAATGAAAAACTGTTTTTT.